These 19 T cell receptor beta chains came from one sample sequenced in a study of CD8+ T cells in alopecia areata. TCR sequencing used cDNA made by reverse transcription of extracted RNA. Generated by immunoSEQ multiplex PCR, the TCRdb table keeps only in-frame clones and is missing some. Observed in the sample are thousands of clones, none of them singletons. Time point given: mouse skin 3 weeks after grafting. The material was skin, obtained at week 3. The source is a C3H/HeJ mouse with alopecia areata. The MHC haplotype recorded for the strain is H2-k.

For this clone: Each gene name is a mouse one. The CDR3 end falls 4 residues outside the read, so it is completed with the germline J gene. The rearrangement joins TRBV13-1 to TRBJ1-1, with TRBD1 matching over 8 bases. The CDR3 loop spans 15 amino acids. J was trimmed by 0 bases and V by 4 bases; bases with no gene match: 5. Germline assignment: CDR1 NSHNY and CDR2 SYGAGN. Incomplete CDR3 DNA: TGTGCCAGCAGTCACAACAGGGGGACAAACACA. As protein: CASSHNRGTNT. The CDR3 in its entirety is CASSHNRGTNTEVFF.

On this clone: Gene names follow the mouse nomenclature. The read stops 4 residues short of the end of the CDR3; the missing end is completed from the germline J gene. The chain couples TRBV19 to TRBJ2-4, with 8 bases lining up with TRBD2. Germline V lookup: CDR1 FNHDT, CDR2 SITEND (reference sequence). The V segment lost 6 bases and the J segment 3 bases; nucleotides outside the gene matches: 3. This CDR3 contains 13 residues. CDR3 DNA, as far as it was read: TGTGCCAGCATTTCTGGGGGGCAAAAC. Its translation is CASISGGQN. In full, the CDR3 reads CASISGGQNTLYF.

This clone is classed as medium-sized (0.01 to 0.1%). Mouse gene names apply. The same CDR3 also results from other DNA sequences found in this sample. The CDR3 loop reads CASGGTASQNTLYF. Incomplete CDR3 DNA: TGTGCCAGCGGGGGGACAGCTAGTCAAAAC. The chain recombines TRBV13-2 with TRBJ2-4, with 7 bases that match TRBD1. The read terminates 4 residues before the CDR3 end, so the remaining end is supplied by the germline J gene. The J segment lost 0 bases and the V segment lost 5 bases, leaving 3 bases of the junction unmatched. CDR3 size: 14 residues. The germline gives CDR1 NNHNN, CDR2 SYGAGS (reference sequence).

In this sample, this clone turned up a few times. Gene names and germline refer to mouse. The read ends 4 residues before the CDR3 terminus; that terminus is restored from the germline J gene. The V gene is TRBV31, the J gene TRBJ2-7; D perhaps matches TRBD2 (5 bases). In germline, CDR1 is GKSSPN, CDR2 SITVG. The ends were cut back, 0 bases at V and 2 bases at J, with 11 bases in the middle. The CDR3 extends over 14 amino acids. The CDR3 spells CAWSLNPGTYEQYF. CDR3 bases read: TGTGCCTGGAGTCTAAACCCTGGGACCTAT.

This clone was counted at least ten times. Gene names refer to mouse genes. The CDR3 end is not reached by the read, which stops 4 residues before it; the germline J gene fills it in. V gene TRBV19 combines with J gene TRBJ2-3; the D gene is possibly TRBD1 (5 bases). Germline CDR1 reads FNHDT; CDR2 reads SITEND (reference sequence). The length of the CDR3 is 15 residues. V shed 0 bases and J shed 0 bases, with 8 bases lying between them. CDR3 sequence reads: CASSIVTDSAETLYF. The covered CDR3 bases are TGTGCCAGCAGTATAGTGACAGATAGTGCAGAA.

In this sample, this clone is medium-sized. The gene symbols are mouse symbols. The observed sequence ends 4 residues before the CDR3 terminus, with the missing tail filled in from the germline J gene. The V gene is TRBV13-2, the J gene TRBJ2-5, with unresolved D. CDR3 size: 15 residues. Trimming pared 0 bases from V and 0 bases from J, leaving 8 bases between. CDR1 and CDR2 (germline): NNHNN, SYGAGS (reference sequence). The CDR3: CASGDDSFNQDTQYF. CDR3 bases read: TGTGCCAGCGGTGATGACAGCTTTAACCAAGAC.

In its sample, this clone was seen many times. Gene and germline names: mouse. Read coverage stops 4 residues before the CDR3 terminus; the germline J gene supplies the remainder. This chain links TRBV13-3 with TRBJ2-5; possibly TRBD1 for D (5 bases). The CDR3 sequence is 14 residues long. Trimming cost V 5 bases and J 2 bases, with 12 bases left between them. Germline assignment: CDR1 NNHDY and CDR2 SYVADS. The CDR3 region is CASSPTGSQDTQYF. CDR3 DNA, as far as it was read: TGTGCCAGCAGCCCTACAGGATCCCAAGAC.

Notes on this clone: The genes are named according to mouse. CDR3: CASRRDSGNSPLYF. Partial CDR3 DNA: TGTGCCAGCAGGCGGGACAGCGGGAATTCGCCC. The rearrangement uses TRBV19 and TRBJ1-6, with 7 bases lining up with TRBD1. The observed sequence ends 3 residues before the CDR3 terminus, with the missing tail filled in from the germline J gene. TRBJ1-6 is marked as an open reading frame, function uncertain. Unmatched junction bases numbered 6, after V lost 5 bases and J lost 7 bases. The CDR3 covers 14 residues. From germline, CDR1 is FNHDT and CDR2 SITEND (reference sequence).

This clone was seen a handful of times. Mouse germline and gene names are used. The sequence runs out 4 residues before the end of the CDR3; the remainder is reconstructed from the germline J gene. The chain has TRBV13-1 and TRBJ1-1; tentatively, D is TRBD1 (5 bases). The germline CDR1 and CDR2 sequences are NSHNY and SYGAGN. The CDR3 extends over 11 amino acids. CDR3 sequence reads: CASRDNTEVFF. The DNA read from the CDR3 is TGTGCCAGCAGGGACAATACA.

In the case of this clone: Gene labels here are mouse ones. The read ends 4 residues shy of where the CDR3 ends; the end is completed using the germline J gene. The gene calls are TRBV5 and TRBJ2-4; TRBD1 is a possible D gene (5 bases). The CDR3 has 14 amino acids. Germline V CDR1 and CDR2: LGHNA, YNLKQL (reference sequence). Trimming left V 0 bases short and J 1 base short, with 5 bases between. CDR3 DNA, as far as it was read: TGTGCCAGCAGCCAAGAACAGGGTCAAAAC. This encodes CASSQEQGQN. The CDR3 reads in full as CASSQEQGQNTLYF.

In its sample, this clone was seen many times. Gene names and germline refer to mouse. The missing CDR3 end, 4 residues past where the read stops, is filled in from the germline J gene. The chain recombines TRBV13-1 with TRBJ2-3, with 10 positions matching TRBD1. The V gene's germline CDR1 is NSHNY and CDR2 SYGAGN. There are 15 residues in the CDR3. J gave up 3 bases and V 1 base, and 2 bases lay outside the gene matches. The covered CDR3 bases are TGTGCCAGCAGTGATTTGGGACAGGGGGCAGAA. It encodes CASSDLGQGAE. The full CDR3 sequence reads CASSDLGQGAETLYF.

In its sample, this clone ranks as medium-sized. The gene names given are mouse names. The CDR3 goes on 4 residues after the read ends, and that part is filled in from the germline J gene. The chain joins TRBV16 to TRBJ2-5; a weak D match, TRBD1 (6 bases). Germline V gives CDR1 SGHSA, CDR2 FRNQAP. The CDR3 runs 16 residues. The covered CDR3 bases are TGTGCAAGCAGCTTAGCCCTCGGGACAAAGATGGAC. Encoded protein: CASSLALGTKMD. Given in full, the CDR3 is CASSLALGTKMDTQYF.

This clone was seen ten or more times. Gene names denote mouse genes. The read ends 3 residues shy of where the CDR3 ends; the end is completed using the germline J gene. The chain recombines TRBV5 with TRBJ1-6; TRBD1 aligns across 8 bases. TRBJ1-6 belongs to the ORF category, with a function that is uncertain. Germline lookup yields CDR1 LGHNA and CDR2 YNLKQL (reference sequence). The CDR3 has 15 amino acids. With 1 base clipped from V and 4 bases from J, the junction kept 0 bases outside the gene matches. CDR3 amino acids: CASSQGQGYNSPLYF. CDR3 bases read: TGTGCCAGCAGCCAAGGACAGGGGTATAATTCGCCC.

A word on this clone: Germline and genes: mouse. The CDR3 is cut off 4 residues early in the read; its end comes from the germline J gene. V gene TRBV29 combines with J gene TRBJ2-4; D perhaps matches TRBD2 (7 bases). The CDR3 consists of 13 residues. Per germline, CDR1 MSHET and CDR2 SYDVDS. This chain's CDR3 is CASSFGGLNTLYF. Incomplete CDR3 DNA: TGTGCTAGCAGTTTCGGGGGGCTGAAC.

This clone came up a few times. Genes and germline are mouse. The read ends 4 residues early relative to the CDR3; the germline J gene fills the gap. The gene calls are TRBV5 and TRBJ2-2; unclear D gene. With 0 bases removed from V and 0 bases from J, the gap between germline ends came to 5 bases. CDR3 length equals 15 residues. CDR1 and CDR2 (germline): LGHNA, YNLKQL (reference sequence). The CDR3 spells CASSQDQANTGQLYF. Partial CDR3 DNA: TGTGCCAGCAGCCAAGATCAGGCAAACACCGGG.

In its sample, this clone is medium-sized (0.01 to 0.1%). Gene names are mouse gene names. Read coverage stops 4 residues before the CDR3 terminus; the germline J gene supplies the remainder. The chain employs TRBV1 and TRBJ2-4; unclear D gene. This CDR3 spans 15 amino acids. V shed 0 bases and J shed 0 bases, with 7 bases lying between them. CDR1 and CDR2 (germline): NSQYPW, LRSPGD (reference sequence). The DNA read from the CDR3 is TGCACCTGCAGTGCAGATCTGGCTAGTCAAAAC. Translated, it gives CTCSADLASQN. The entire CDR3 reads CTCSADLASQNTLYF.

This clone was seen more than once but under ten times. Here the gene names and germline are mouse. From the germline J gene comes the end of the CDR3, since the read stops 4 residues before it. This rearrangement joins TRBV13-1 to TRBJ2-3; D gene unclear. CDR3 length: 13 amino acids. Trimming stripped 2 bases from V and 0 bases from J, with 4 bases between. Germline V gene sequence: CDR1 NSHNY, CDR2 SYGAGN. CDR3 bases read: TGTGCCAGCAGTGAGACAAGTGCAGAA. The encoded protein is CASSETSAE. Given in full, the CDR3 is CASSETSAETLYF.

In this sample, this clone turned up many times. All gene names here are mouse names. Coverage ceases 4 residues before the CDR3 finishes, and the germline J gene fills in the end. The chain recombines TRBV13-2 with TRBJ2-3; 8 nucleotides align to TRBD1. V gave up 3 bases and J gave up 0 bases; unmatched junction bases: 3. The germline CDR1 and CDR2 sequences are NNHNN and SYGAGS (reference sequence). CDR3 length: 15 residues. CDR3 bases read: TGTGCCAGCGGTGGGACAGGGTCTAGTGCAGAA. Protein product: CASGGTGSSAE. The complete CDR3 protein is CASGGTGSSAETLYF.

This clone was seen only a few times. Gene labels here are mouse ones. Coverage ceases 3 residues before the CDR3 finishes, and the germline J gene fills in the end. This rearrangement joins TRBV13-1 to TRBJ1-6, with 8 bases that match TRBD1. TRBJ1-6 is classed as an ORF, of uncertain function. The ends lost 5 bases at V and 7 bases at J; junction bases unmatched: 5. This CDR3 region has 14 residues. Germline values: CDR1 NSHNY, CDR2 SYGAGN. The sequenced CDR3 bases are TGTGCCAGCAGGAACAGGGGGGGGAATTCGCCC. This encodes CASRNRGGNSP. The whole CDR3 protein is CASRNRGGNSPLYF.